This paragraph covers one TCR beta chain sequence. Its antigen is still unknown. One base away there is no much larger clone; base qualities are not given. TCR beta CDR3 regions were sequenced from DNA using the immunoSEQ Assay. In the original analysis: T cell density was computed as TCR beta template counts normalized to usable DNA estimated by amplifying housekeeping genes. Richness was estimated using the preseqR package, with extrapolation to 400,000 templates for PBMC samples and to 120,000 templates for tissue samples. Clonality was defined as one minus Pielou's evenness. To identify tissue-enriched TCRs, differential abundance testing was run on productive amino-acid clonotypes with a minimum total count of 5 and an alpha of 0.1. The Jaccard Index and the Morisita Overlap Index were used to quantify repertoire overlap between compartments. GLIPH clustered TCR beta CDR3s with public tetramer-defined viral CDR3s; viral motifs required at least three viral sequences plus V-gene enrichment. TCRdb retrieved this table from immuneACCESS and kept in-frame rearrangements only. Not all clones are present; in checked studies, unresolved V genes account for under half, and no reason is known for the remainder. V and J calls and clone size are those listed in that table; D and trimming were worked out from the DNA. Present in this sample are roughly 20,000 clones, approximately 90% of which were seen just once. In total, the top ten clones hold over 6.5% of the sample.

CDR1 is given as SNHLY and CDR2 as FYNNEI, both from the germline V gene. Inclusive of the bounding cysteine and phenylalanine, the CDR3 is 18 residues long. Only CDR3 DNA is held: 54 bases, read in frame from base 1. V is clipped by 2 bases and J by 0 bases, and the sequence between their germline boundaries is 19 bases long. The data were taken from a study of T cells in localized non-small cell lung cancer (dated by TCRdb to 2018 to 2020). Notes on the research overall: The study examined T cell repertoires in 236 patients with early-stage NSCLC and compared tumors with uninvolved tumor-adjacent lungs. The cohort consisted of approximately 220 treatment-naive NSCLC patients whose localized lung tumors had been resected. Of the NSCLC patients, approximately 130 were male and about a hundred were female, and the mean age was around 66 years.

At diagnosis, peripheral blood, uninvolved tumor-adjacent lung and tumor were collected and stored as a combination of fresh-frozen and FFPE material. Blood samples were analyzed as peripheral blood mononuclear cells for TCR repertoire profiling. On the study overall, not on this receptor specifically: A median of approximately 50 of the top 100 tumor clones turned up in the paired uninvolved adjacent lung, and some 27 of those clones also ranked among the top 100 of that same adjacent lung. Longer overall survival was associated with higher T cell density in blood, whereas shorter survival was associated with higher clonality in adjacent lung. Uninvolved tumor-adjacent lung showed the highest T cell clonality, higher than tumor, which suggests more focused antigenic responses in the adjacent lung. Because multi-region sequencing of the tumors was not done, intratumor heterogeneity could not be ruled out. Because of the exploratory design, TCR variables were selected using unadjusted p-values without false-discovery rate correction.

The chain links TRBV2 with TRBJ1-2; the D gene identity is not certain. The source is a male donor older than 55 with stage I squamous cell lung carcinoma. This specimen consisted of peripheral blood, obtained before any cancer treatment. The sequence in DNA is TGTGCCAGCAGTGAATCCCCTTTGCAGTTCGTAGCTAACTATGGCTACACCTTC. Translation gives CASSESPLQFVANYGYTF.